Presented here are 29 T cell receptor beta chains from one specimen sequenced in a study of regulatory T cells in long-lasting Graves disease. Building the TCR beta libraries relied on iRepertoire HTBI primers, and CDR3 regions underwent Arm-PCR. One entry per CDR3 protein, called by TCRdb with MiXCR from the multiplex PCR reads. The table lists hundreds of thousands of distinct CDR3 sequences, roughly 15% of them singletons. As for time point: newly diagnosed GD, antithyroid drugs for less than 3 months. The TCR library was made from RNA that had been extracted from PBMCs in TRIzol. The same data also went into a second study, on T cells in Graves' hyperthyroidism and ophthalmopathy.

The source was peripheral blood mononuclear cells (PBMCs), collected at new diagnosis, from a patient treated with antithyroid drugs. All receptors come from a woman in her 30s with Graves disease.

This clonotype appeared many times. CDR3 coding DNA: TGTGCCAGCAGTCCCGGAGGGGGAAGCAATCAGCCCCAGCATTTT. It is translated as CASSPGGGSNQPQHF. The genes are TRBV12-3 or TRBV12-4 and TRBJ1-5, with D possibly being TRBD1 (6 bases). V dropped 5 bases and J dropped 1 base, with 12 bases sitting between them. This CDR3 has 15 amino acids.

This clonotype turned up a few times. This chain joins TRBV4-1 and TRBJ2-1; TRBD2 aligns across 7 bases. Germline-derived CDR1 and CDR2 are MGHRA and YSYEKL. This CDR3 has 17 residues. After removal of 3 bases from V and 4 bases from J, the junction contained 12 bases not matched to a gene. CDR3 region: CASSQGPPGLGYNEQFF. CDR3 sequence (DNA): TGCGCCAGCAGCCAGGGACCCCCCGGACTAGGATACAATGAGCAGTTCTTC.

This clonotype was picked up many times. The CDR3 DNA sequence: TGCAGTGCTAGTTCGTCCGGGACGTACGAGCAGTACTTC. Translation: CSASSSGTYEQYF. The chain employs TRBV20-1 and TRBJ2-7; D is perhaps TRBD1 or TRBD2 (5 bases each). The CDR3 has 13 residues. V was clipped by 3 bases and J by 4 bases, with 13 bases between them. The germline V gene encodes CDR1 DFQATT and CDR2 SNEGSKA (reference sequence).

This clonotype was counted a few times. The chain links TRBV5-5 to TRBJ2-7; 7 bases match TRBD1. Losses at the gene ends were 4 bases for V and 3 bases for J; bases not matched to a gene: 7. Germline CDR1 reads SGHKS; CDR2 reads YYEKEE (reference sequence). The CDR3 consists of 14 residues. The CDR3 region has the DNA TGTGCCAGCAGCAGGACAGGTGCGGGCTACGAGCAGTACTTC. The encoded protein is CASSRTGAGYEQYF.

The J gene is TRBJ2-7, the V gene TRBV29-1; possible D gene TRBD1, 6 bases. This CDR3 comprises 13 residues. The germline CDR1 and CDR2 sequences are SQVTM and ANQGSEA. V was trimmed by 7 bases and J by 3 bases, leaving 16 bases between them. The CDR3 sequence is CSGFDRSDYEQYF. The CDR3 DNA reads TGCAGCGGATTTGACAGGTCGGACTACGAGCAGTACTTC.

The chain carries TRBV7-9 and TRBJ1-2; D is unclear. CDR1 and CDR2 from the germline V gene are SEHNR and FQNEAQ (reference sequence). CDR3 size: 13 residues. With 2 bases removed from V and 0 bases from J, the gap between germline ends came to 4 bases. The CDR3 sequence: CASSLLSNYGYTF. The DNA of the CDR3 is TGTGCCAGCAGCTTACTCTCTAACTATGGCTACACCTTC.

This clonotype appeared a few times. The chain uses TRBV27 and TRBJ1-6; 7 bases agree with TRBD1. Germline V gene sequence: CDR1 MNHEY, CDR2 SMNVEV (reference sequence). V shed 0 bases and J 3 bases; nucleotides not matched to a gene: 5. The CDR3 is 17 amino acids. This CDR3 reads CASSLSWDSHYNSPLHF. The CDR3 DNA reads as TGTGCCAGCAGTTTATCATGGGACAGTCACTATAATTCACCCCTCCACTTT.

The rearrangement uses TRBV20-1 and TRBJ2-3, with TRBD2 identical over 9 bases. The V gene's germline CDR1 is DFQATT and CDR2 SNEGSKA (reference sequence). CDR3 size: 14 residues. After removal of 6 bases from V and 4 bases from J, the junction contained 8 bases not matched to a gene. CDR3 protein: CSAVSGSYSDTQYF. The DNA of the CDR3 is TGCAGTGCCGTTAGCGGGAGTTACTCAGATACGCAGTATTTT.

The J gene is TRBJ2-6, the V gene TRBV7-9, with D possibly being TRBD1 (5 bases). In germline, CDR1 is SEHNR, CDR2 FQNEAQ (reference sequence). CDR3 length equals 17 residues. V was cut by 3 bases and J by 0 bases, with 12 bases left in between. CDR3 in DNA: TGTGCCAGCAGCTTTCAGGGCATAAGCTCTGGGGCCAACGTCCTGACTTTC. It is translated as CASSFQGISSGANVLTF.

About this clonotype itself: A much bigger clone sits one base away, suggesting this may be a read error. The chain is built from TRBV6-1 and TRBJ2-2; no firm D call. Germline-derived CDR1 and CDR2 are MNHNS and SASEGT. This CDR3 comprises 14 residues. For the CDR3, the DNA is TGTGCCTGCACCGTAAGGCAGAACACCAGGGAGCTGTTTTTT. This encodes CACTVRQNTRELFF.

The chain combines TRBV5-1 with TRBJ2-3; TRBD2 matches 12 bases. V lost 3 bases and J lost 4; bases outside the gene matches: 9. This CDR3 is 17 amino acids long. CDR1 SGHRS and CDR2 YFSETQ come from the germline V gene. Written as DNA, the CDR3 is TGCGCCAGCAGCTATTTCGGACTAGCGGGAAGTGCAGATACGCAGTATTTT. Its translation is CASSYFGLAGSADTQYF.

The table lists this clonotype with many counts. This chain connects TRBV28 to TRBJ2-7, with 9 bases that match TRBD2. CDR3 length equals 13 residues. Germline V gene sequence: CDR1 MDHEN, CDR2 SYDVKM. With V trimmed by 6 bases and J by 3 bases, 3 bases remained unmatched. CDR3 loop: CASRASGNYEQYF. The CDR3 DNA sequence: TGTGCCAGCAGGGCTAGCGGGAACTACGAGCAGTACTTC.

This clonotype was found many times. The gene calls are TRBV3-1 and TRBJ2-1, with 11 bases matching TRBD2. The length of the CDR3 is 15 residues. Germline V lookup: CDR1 LGHDT, CDR2 YNNKEL (reference sequence). The junction had 0 bases not matched to a gene; V was cut back by 1 base and J by 4 bases. The CDR3 nucleotides are TGTGCCAGCAGCCAAGGACTAGCGGGATACAATGAGCAGTTCTTC. This codes for CASSQGLAGYNEQFF.

This clonotype was counted ten times or more. This chain links TRBV9 with TRBJ2-7; 11 bases are shared with TRBD2. Trimming took 4 bases from V and 4 from J; bases not matched to a gene: 4. The germline gives CDR1 SGDLS, CDR2 YYNGEE. The CDR3 is 14 residues long. In DNA form, the CDR3 reads TGTGCCAGCAGCCAGACTAGCGGGGATTACGAGCAGTACTTC. Protein: CASSQTSGDYEQYF. The full variable domain, with the rest looked up from reference TRBV9 and TRBJ2-7, is DSGVTQTPKHLITATGQRVTLRCSPRSGDLSVYWYQQSLDQGLQFLIQYYNGEERAKGNILERFSAQQFPDLHSELNLSSLELGDSALYFCASSQTSGDYEQYFGPGTRLTVT.

This clonotype has at least ten counts. The chain uses TRBV7-2 and TRBJ2-3; D unclear. The CDR3 is 12 residues long. The V gene lost 6 bases and the J gene lost 4 bases, with 8 bases spanning the gap. The germline gives CDR1 SGHTA, CDR2 FQGNSA. In DNA, the CDR3 is TGTGCCAGCAGTCGACTCCCAGATACGCAGTATTTT. As protein: CASSRLPDTQYF.

This clonotype was seen ten or more times. The V and J genes are TRBV12-5 and TRBJ2-1, with TRBD1 matching 10 bases. This CDR3 region has 18 residues. The germline V gene has CDR1 LGHNT and CDR2 FRNRAP. With V trimmed by 0 bases and J by 9 bases, 14 bases remained unmatched. The CDR3: CASGLVPLGTGAFGEQFF. The CDR3 DNA follows: TGTGCTAGTGGTTTGGTTCCCTTAGGGACAGGGGCTTTTGGTGAGCAGTTCTTC.

Ten or more counts support this clonotype. The rearrangement joins TRBV20-1 to TRBJ1-4; the match to TRBD1 covers 7 bases. There are 15 residues in the CDR3. Trimming removed 1 base from V and 5 bases from J; junction bases left unmatched: 7. Germline CDR1 is DFQATT and CDR2 is SNEGSKA (reference sequence). CDR3 sequence (DNA): TGCAGTGCTAGAGTCTCGGGACAGTTGAATGAAAAACTGTTTTTT. This sequence encodes CSARVSGQLNEKLFF.

As to this clonotype: This CDR3 fails to terminate in the conserved phenylalanine or tryptophan, so it likely reflects a read error. This sequence joins TRBV25-1 and TRBJ1-2; D is unclear. This CDR3 is built from 15 residues. V was pared by 1 base and J by 4 bases, with 13 bases between. Germline V gives CDR1 MGHDK, CDR2 SYGVNS. The CDR3 loop is CASSESTVALYGYTS. The CDR3 nucleotides read TGTGCCAGCAGTGAATCAACAGTGGCCCTCTATGGCTACACCTCC.

This rearrangement joins TRBV9 to TRBJ2-1; the D is unclear. V lost 2 bases and J 1 base, leaving 13 bases between the germline ends. Germline V gene data show CDR1 as SGDLS and CDR2 as YYNGEE. This CDR3 comprises 16 residues. In DNA, the CDR3 is TGTGCCAGCAGCGTGGGCGTTGCTGGTTCCTACAATGAGCAGTTCTTC. Residues: CASSVGVAGSYNEQFF.

This clonotype was seen at least ten times. The chain combines TRBV7-9 with TRBJ2-7; perhaps TRBD2 as D (5 bases). Trimming pared 5 bases from V and 3 bases from J, leaving 17 bases between. Germline CDR1 is SEHNR and CDR2 is FQNEAQ (reference sequence). The CDR3 has 15 amino acids. CDR3 DNA sequence: TGTGCCAGCAGCGAGAAGGGCGGGTCAAGCTACGAGCAGTACTTC. It codes for CASSEKGGSSYEQYF.

V is TRBV5-1 and J is TRBJ2-2; D remains unclear. The germline V gene has CDR1 SGHRS and CDR2 YFSETQ. The V end was cut by 0 bases, the J end by 6 bases, with 12 bases between. The CDR3 length is 15 residues. The CDR3 reads CASSLAQGLSGELFF. As DNA, the CDR3 is TGCGCCAGCAGCTTGGCCCAAGGCTTGTCCGGGGAGCTGTTTTTT.

This clonotype was seen only a few times. CDR3 amino acids: CASSSSPLTGELFF. The CDR3 DNA sequence: TGTGCCAGCAGTTCCAGCCCGCTCACCGGGGAGCTGTTTTTT. The rearrangement uses TRBV12-3 or TRBV12-4 and TRBJ2-2, with no clear D. The V end was cut by 4 bases, the J end by 4 bases, with 10 bases between. The CDR3 totals 14 residues.

In this sample, this clonotype turned up a few times. V and J are TRBV7-9 and TRBJ1-5; D uncertain. Trimming pared 3 bases from V and 4 bases from J, leaving 7 bases between. The CDR3 has 13 residues. The V gene's germline CDR1 is SEHNR and CDR2 FQNEAQ (reference sequence). This CDR3 reads CASSFTDNQPQHF. The DNA for the CDR3 is TGTGCCAGCAGCTTCACCGATAATCAGCCCCAGCATTTT.

This clonotype has a count of ten or more. The V and J genes are TRBV28 and TRBJ2-1; TRBD2 matches at 13 bases. The V gene's germline CDR1 is MDHEN and CDR2 SYDVKM. The trim removed 5 bases at V and 5 bases at J, leaving 6 bases unmatched. This CDR3 is built from 16 residues. The CDR3 DNA is TGTGCCAGCAGTCCTCCGGGACTAGCGGGAAACAATGAGCAGTTCTTC. Translated, it gives CASSPPGLAGNNEQFF.

This clonotype was recorded many times. The V call is TRBV18, the J call TRBJ1-5; D remains ambiguous. The CDR3 runs to 15 residues. V shed 3 bases and J shed 2 bases, with 11 bases lying between them. CDR1 KGHSH and CDR2 LQKENI come from the germline V gene. CDR3 in amino acids: CASSPDLTGNQPQHF. CDR3 DNA sequence: TGTGCCAGCTCACCGGACCTCACGGGCAATCAGCCCCAGCATTTT.

This clonotype was recorded a few times. This sequence joins TRBV5-1 and TRBJ2-3; 7 bases align to TRBD2. CDR1 is SGHRS and CDR2 is YFSETQ in the germline V gene. V shed 2 bases, J shed 2 bases, and the junction held 14 bases outside the gene matches. The CDR3 has 18 residues. The CDR3 nucleotides are TGCGCCAGCAGCTTCACGGGGGGTTACAGATTAAACACAGATACGCAGTATTTT. Amino acid sequence: CASSFTGGYRLNTDTQYF.

A few counts support this clonotype. The V and J genes are TRBV3-1 and TRBJ2-1; 9 nucleotides agree with TRBD1. Germline loops: CDR1 LGHDT, CDR2 YNNKEL (reference sequence). The trim removed 3 bases at V and 4 bases at J, leaving 19 bases unmatched. The CDR3 length is 20 residues. CDR3 amino acids: CASSHFLPGQGRNSYNEQFF. The CDR3 bases are TGTGCCAGCAGCCATTTCCTGCCGGGACAGGGCCGAAACAGTTACAATGAGCAGTTCTTC.

This clonotype turned up a few times. The chain employs TRBV20-1 and TRBJ1-6, with a weak D call TRBD1 (5 bases). Germline lookup yields CDR1 DFQATT and CDR2 SNEGSKA (reference sequence). V lost 3 bases to trimming and J lost 10 bases, with 10 bases between them. This CDR3 has 12 amino acids. The CDR3 loop is CSARVPGSPLHF. Here the CDR3 DNA reads TGCAGTGCTAGGGTCCCAGGGTCACCCCTCCACTTT.

Many counts were recorded for this clonotype. The chain employs TRBV7-9 and TRBJ2-1; TRBD2 matches at 11 bases. Germline V gene sequence: CDR1 SEHNR, CDR2 FQNEAQ (reference sequence). This CDR3 has 16 residues. After removal of 5 bases from V and 9 bases from J, the junction contained 12 bases not matched to a gene. The CDR3 sequence: CASSTYSGREMCEQFF. CDR3 in DNA: TGTGCCAGCAGCACCTATAGCGGGAGGGAAATGTGTGAGCAGTTCTTC.